This T cell receptor beta chain was recorded in a study of OX40 agonist ivuxolimab in advanced cancers. Turning to the study itself: Patients were treated with intravenous ivuxolimab, dosed at 0.01 to 10 mg/kg and infused every 2 weeks.

The assay was immunoSEQ multiplex PCR, and TCRdb's table has in-frame clones only and misses some. The sample comprises about 61,000 clones, more than 80% of which are singletons, and roughly 1.8% rests with the top ten. J lost 2 bases, V lost 3 bases, and 4 bases had no gene match. Looked up from germline, CDR1 is SGDLS and CDR2 is YYNGEE. CDR3 size: 15 residues. The TCR comes from an adult with an advanced solid tumor such as melanoma, head and neck, liver or kidney cancer. The sample here was CD4+ or CD8+ T cells sorted from blood, taken in a trial of the OX40 agonist ivuxolimab. The genes are TRBV9 and TRBJ2-2; the match to TRBD2 covers 7 bases. The CDR3 here is CASSEMGLNTGELFF. The CDR3 bases are TGTGCCAGCAGCGAAATGGGACTAAACACCGGGGAGCTGTTTTTT.